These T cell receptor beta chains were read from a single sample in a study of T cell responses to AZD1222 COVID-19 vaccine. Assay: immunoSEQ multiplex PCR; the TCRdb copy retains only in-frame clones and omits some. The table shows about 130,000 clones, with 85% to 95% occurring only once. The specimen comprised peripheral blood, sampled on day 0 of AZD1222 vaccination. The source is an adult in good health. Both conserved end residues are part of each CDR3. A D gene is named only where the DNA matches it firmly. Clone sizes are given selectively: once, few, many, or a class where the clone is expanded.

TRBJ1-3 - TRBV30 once TGTGCCGGGCGGGGTCTTGGAAACACCATATATTTT CAGRGLGNTIYF
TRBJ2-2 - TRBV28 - TGTGCCAGCAGTCTCCGCGGGGTCGGTCGGCCCGGGGAGCTGTTTTTT CASSLRGVGRPGELFF
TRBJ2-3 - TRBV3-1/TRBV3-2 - TGTGCCAGCAGCCCGTTCCTGGGTGGCACAGATACGCAGTATTTT CASSPFLGGTDTQYF
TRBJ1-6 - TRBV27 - TGTGCCAGCAGTTTATCGGCCAGGGGCTGGGGGACTGATAATTCACCCCTCCACTTT CASSLSARGWGTDNSPLHF
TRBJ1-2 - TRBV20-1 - TGCAGTGCTAGTAGCTCAGGGGACCTTTCGGGTTATGGCTACACCTTC CSASSSGDLSGYGYTF
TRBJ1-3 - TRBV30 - TGTGCCTGGAGTGGACAGTCTGGAAACACCATATATTTT CAWSGQSGNTIYF
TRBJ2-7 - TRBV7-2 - TGTGCCAGCGCCCTAGGAGGCCTCGAGCAGTACTTC CASALGGLEQYF
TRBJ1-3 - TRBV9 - TGTGCCAGCAGCGGACAGGTGCCCCGCGGAAACACCATATATTTT CASSGQVPRGNTIYF
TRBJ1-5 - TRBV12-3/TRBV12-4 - TGTGCCAGCAGTCGGGGGGGCAATCAGCCCCAGCATTTT CASSRGGNQPQHF
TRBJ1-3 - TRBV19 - TGTGCCAGTAGTATACTATCGGTCTCTGGAAACACCATATATTTT CASSILSVSGNTIYF
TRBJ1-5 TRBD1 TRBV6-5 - TGTGCCAGCAGAACCGGGACAGGGGTTCAGCCCCAGCATTTT CASRTGTGVQPQHF
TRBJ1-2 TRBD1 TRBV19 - TGTGCCAGTAGTACCCCGGGACAGGGGGGTAACTATGGCTACACCTTC CASSTPGQGGNYGYTF
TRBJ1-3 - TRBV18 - TGTGCCAGCTCCCGCGGACAGTCCTCTGGAAACACCATATATTTT CASSRGQSSGNTIYF
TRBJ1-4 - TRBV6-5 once TGTGCCAGCGACCGGAGTCGGGGAGGGAGTGAAAAACTGTTTTTT CASDRSRGGSEKLFF
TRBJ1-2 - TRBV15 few TGTGCCACCTTTGGAGGGGAGAACTATGGCTACACCTTC CATFGGENYGYTF
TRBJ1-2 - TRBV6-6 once TGTGCCAGCAGTGACAGGCTTGATGATGGCTACACCTTC CASSDRLDDGYTF
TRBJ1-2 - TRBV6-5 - TGTGCCAGCAGTTTTATGGGGGGAGCTAACTATGGCTACACCTTC CASSFMGGANYGYTF
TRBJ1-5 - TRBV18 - TGTGCCAGCTCACACGACAGGAATCAGCCCCAGCATTTT CASSHDRNQPQHF
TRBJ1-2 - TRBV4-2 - TGTGCCAGCAGCCAAAACAGGGAGGGCTATGGCTACACCTTC CASSQNREGYGYTF
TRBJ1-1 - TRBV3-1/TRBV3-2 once TGTGCCAGCAGCCAAGATCGTACGAACACTGAAGCTTTCTTT CASSQDRTNTEAFF
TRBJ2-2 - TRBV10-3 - TGTGCCATCAGCCGGGACTCAGGTTGGGTCGGGGAGCTGTTTTTT CAISRDSGWVGELFF
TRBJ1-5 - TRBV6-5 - TGTGCCAGCAGTTACTCGGGGGTAGGACAGCCCCAGCATTTT CASSYSGVGQPQHF
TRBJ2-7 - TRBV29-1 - TGCAGCGTTGAAGTTACAGGTTCCCCCTACGAGCAGTACTTC CSVEVTGSPYEQYF
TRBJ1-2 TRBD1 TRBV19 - TGTGCCAGTAGTACGCCAGGGGGCCGGTATGGCTACACCTTC CASSTPGGRYGYTF
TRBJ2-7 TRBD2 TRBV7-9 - TGTGCCAGCAGCGCCTCAACGGGGGGGCTGTACGAGCAGTACTTC CASSASTGGLYEQYF
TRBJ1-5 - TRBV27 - TGTGCCAGCAGTACGAAAGGTCAGCCCCAGCATTTT CASSTKGQPQHF
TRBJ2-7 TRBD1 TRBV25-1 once TGTGCCAGCAGTGTAACCCCTTCCGGGACAGGGGGGTTCTACGAGCAGTACTTC CASSVTPSGTGGFYEQYF
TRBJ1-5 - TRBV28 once TGTGCCAGCAGTTTATGGCAGGGCGGCAATCAGCCCCAGCATTTT CASSLWQGGNQPQHF